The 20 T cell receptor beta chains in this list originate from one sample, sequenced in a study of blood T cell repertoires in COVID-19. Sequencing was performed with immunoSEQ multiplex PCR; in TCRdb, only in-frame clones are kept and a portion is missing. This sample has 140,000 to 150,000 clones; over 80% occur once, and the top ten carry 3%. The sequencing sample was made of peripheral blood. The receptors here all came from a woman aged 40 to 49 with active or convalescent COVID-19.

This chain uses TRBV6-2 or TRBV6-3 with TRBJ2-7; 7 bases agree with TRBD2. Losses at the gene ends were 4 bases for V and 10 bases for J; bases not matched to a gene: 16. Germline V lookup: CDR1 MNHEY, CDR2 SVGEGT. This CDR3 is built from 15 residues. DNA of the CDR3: TGTGCCAGCAGTTCCAACCCCTTGGGGAGGGCCGAACAGTACTTC. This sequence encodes CASSSNPLGRAEQYF.

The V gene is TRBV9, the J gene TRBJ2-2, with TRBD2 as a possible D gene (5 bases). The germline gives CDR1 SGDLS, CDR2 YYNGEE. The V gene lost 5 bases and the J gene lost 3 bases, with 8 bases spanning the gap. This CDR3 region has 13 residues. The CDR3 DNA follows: TGTGCCAGCAGGAACGGGGACACCGGGGAGCTGTTTTTT. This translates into CASRNGDTGELFF.

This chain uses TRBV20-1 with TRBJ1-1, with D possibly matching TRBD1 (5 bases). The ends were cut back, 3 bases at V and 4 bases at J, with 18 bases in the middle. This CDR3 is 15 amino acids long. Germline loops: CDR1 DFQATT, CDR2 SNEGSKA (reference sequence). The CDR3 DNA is TGCAGTGCTAGTGAACCGGGGGTTGTAGGCACTGAAGCTTTCTTT. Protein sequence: CSASEPGVVGTEAFF.

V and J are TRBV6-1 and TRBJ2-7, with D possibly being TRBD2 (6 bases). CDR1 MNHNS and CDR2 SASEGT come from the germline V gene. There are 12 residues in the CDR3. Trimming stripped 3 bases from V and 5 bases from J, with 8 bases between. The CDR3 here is CASSEDYHEQYF. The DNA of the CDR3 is TGTGCCAGCAGTGAGGACTACCACGAGCAGTACTTC.

DNA for the CDR3: TGTGCCAGCAGTTTATCGGAGGGGCCACATCTCAACTATGGCTACACCTTC. It translates to CASSLSEGPHLNYGYTF. This chain joins TRBV27 and TRBJ1-2; D is possibly TRBD1 (5 bases). Trimming removed 0 bases at V and 2 bases at J, with 16 bases between. Germline assignment: CDR1 MNHEY and CDR2 SMNVEV (reference sequence). CDR3 length: 17 residues.

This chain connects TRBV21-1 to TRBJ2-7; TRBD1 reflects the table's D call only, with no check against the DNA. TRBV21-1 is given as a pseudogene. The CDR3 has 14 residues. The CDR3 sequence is CASGRDSPIYEQYF. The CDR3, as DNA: TGTGCCAGCGGCCGGGACAGTCCGATCTACGAGCAGTACTTC.

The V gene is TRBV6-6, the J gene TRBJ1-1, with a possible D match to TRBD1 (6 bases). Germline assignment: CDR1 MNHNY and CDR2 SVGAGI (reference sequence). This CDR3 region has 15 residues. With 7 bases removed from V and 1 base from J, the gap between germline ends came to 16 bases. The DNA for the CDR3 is TGTGCCAGCATTCGGCAGGGGACCGGGAACACTGAAGCTTTCTTT. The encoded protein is CASIRQGTGNTEAFF.

CDR3 coding DNA: TGCAGCGTCAGCATCGGGACAGTTAATTCACCCCTCCACTTT. Its protein is CSVSIGTVNSPLHF. This rearrangement joins TRBV29-1 to TRBJ1-6, with TRBD1 identical over 7 bases. This CDR3 comprises 14 residues. Per germline, CDR1 SQVTM and CDR2 ANQGSEA. Losses at the gene ends were 6 bases for V and 6 bases for J; bases not matched to a gene: 8.

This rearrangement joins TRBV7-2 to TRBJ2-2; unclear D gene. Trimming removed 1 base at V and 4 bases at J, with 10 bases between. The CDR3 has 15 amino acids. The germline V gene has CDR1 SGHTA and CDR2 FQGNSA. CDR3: CASSLVVLRTGELFF. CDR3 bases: TGTGCCAGCAGCTTAGTGGTTCTGCGCACCGGGGAGCTGTTTTTT. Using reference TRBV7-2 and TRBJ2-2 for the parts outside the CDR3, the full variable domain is GAGVSQSPSNKVTEKGKDVELRCDPISGHTALYWYRQSLGQGLEFLIYFQGNSAPDKSGLPSDRFSAERTGGSVSTLTIQRTQQEDSAVYLCASSLVVLRTGELFFGEGSRLTVL.

Here the CDR3 DNA reads TGTGCCAGCAGTCCCCTAGGCTATGGCTACACCTTC. Translation: CASSPLGYGYTF. The genes are TRBV27 and TRBJ1-2; D call uncertain. CDR3 length: 12 amino acids. From germline, CDR1 is MNHEY and CDR2 SMNVEV (reference sequence). V lost 5 bases and J lost 4, with 8 bases in between.

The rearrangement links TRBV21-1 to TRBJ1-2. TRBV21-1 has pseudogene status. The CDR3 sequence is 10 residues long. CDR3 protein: CASVDYGYTF. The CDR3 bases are TGTGCCAGTGTAGACTATGGCTACACCTTC.

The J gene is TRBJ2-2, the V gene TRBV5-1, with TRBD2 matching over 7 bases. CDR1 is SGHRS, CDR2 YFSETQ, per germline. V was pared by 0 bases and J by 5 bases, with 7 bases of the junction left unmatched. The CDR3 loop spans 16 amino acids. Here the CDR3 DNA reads TGCGCCAGCAGCTTGGTTCTAGCGGAGGGGACCGGGGAGCTGTTTTTT. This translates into CASSLVLAEGTGELFF.

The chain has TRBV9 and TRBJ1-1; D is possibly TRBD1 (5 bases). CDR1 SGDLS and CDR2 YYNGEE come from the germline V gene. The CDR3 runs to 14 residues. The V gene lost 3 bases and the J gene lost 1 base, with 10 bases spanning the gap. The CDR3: CASSAGLQNTEAFF. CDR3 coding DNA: TGTGCCAGCAGCGCGGGACTACAGAACACTGAAGCTTTCTTT. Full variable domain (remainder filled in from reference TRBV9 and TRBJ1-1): DSGVTQTPKHLITATGQRVTLRCSPRSGDLSVYWYQQSLDQGLQFLIQYYNGEERAKGNILERFSAQQFPDLHSELNLSSLELGDSALYFCASSAGLQNTEAFFGQGTRLTVV.

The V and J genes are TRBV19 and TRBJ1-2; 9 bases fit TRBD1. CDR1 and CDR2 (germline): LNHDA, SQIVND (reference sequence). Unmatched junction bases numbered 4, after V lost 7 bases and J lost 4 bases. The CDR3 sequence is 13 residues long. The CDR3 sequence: CASTMGQGYGYTF. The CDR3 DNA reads TGTGCCAGTACCATGGGACAGGGCTATGGCTACACCTTC.

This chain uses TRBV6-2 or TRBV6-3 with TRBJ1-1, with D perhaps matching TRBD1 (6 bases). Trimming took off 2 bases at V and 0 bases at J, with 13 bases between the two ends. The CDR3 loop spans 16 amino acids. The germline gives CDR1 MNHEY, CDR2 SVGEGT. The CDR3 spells CASSYPLRGMNTEAFF. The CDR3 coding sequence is TGTGCCAGCAGTTACCCCCTCAGGGGTATGAACACTGAAGCTTTCTTT.

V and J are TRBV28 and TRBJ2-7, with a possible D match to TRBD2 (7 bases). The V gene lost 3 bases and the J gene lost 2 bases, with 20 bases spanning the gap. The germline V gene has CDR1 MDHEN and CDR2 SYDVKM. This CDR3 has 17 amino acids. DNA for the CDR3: TGTGCCAGCAGTTTGGGGGGGTACAGGGAACGGACCTACGAGCAGTACTTC. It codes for CASSLGGYRERTYEQYF.

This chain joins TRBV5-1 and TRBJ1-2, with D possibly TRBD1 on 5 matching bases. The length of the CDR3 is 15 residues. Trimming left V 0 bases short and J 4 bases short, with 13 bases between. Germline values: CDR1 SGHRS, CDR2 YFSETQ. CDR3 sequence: CASSLEAGNFYGYTF. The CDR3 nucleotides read TGCGCCAGCAGCTTGGAAGCAGGGAACTTCTATGGCTACACCTTC.

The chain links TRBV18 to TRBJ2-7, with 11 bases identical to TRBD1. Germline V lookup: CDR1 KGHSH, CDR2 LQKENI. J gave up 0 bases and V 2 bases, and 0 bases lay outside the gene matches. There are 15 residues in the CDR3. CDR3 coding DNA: TGTGCCAGCTCACCAGGGACAGGGGGCTCCTACGAGCAGTACTTC. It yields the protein CASSPGTGGSYEQYF.

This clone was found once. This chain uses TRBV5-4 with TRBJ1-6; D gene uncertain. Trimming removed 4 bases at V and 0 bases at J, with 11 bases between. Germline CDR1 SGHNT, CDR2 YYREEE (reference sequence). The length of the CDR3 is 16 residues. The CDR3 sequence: CASSPPPGSYNSPLHF. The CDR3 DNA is TGTGCCAGCAGCCCACCCCCAGGCTCCTATAATTCACCCCTCCACTTT.

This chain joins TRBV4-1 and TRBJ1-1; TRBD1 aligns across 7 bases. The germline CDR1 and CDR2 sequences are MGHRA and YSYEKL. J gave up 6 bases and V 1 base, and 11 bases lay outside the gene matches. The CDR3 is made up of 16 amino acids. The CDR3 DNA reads TGCGCCAGCAGCCAAGCACAGGGGCTCGTTGGGTCTGAAGCTTTCTTT. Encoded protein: CASSQAQGLVGSEAFF.